This T cell receptor beta chain was recorded in a study of blood T cell repertoires in COVID-19. The CDR3 is 12 residues long. V was cut by 10 bases and J by 3 bases, with 11 bases left in between. Per the germline V gene, CDR1 is LNHDA and CDR2 is SQIVND (reference sequence). The data were produced by immunoSEQ multiplex PCR, yet TCRdb's version contains in-frame clones alone and is incomplete. Here the sample spans hundreds of thousands of clones, 85% to 90% being singletons. Sequencing was done on a sample of peripheral blood. This TCR came from an elderly man with acute or convalescent COVID-19. The gene calls are TRBV19 and TRBJ2-3, with a tentative D call TRBD2 (6 bases). The CDR3 nucleotides are TGTGCCACTCGTGGGAGGACAGATACGCAGTATTTT. The encoded protein is CATRGRTDTQYF. The whole variable domain, remainder taken from reference TRBV19 and TRBJ2-3, is DGGITQSPKYLFRKEGQNVTLSCEQNLNHDAMYWYRQDPGQGLRLIYYSQIVNDFQKGDIAEGYSVSREKKESFPLTVTSAQKNPTAFYLCATRGRTDTQYFGPGTRLTVL.